This is a list of T cell receptor beta chains from one sample in a study of cytomegalovirus exposure and HLA in healthy donors. The data were produced by immunoSEQ multiplex PCR, yet TCRdb's version contains in-frame clones alone and is incomplete. This table holds approximately 120,000 clones, about 96% found once. Sequenced sample: PBMCs. The receptors were sampled from a man younger than 30 in good health and CMV-seronegative. CDR3s include the opening cysteine and the closing phenylalanine or tryptophan. The order of the fields is CDR3 length, clone size, V gene, D gene, J gene, CDR3 DNA, CDR3 protein. A D gene is named only where the DNA matches it firmly. For some rows the clone size is stated as once, few or many, or as a class when expanded; others skip it.

>14|-|TRBV19|TRBD1|TRBJ2-7
TGTGCCAGTAACTCACCGGGACAGGGGGGCGAGCAGTACTTC
CASNSPGQGGEQYF
>14|-|TRBV4-3|-|TRBJ1-2
TGCGCCAGCAGCCAAGAGGCAGGGGACGGTGGCTACACCTTC
CASSQEAGDGGYTF
>13|-|TRBV4-1|-|TRBJ2-5
TGCGCCAGCAGCCAAGTCAGCCAAGAGACCCAGTACTTC
CASSQVSQETQYF
>15|-|TRBV5-1|-|TRBJ2-7
TGCGCCAGCTCGGAGCGGGCCAGTACCTCCTACGAGCAGTACTTC
CASSERASTSYEQYF
>11|once|TRBV18|-|TRBJ2-3
TGTGCCAGCTCACCTCAAAATACGCAGTATTTT
CASSPQNTQYF
>19|-|TRBV11-1|TRBD2|TRBJ2-3
TGTGCCAGCAGCTGGGGGCCCGGACTAGCGGGAGGGCCGGGGGATACGCAGTATTTT
CASSWGPGLAGGPGDTQYF
>16|-|TRBV11-1|-|TRBJ2-5
TGTGCCAGCAGCTCCCCGGGGGACGGGAGAGGGGAGACCCAGTACTTC
CASSSPGDGRGETQYF
>15|-|TRBV4-3|TRBD2|TRBJ2-7
TGCGCCAGCAGCCAAGTGGCTAGCGGGTCCTACGAGCAGTACTTC
CASSQVASGSYEQYF
>15|-|TRBV5-1|-|TRBJ2-5
TGCGCCAGCAGTTTGGGGGGACTGGTCCGAGAGACCCAGTACTTC
CASSLGGLVRETQYF
>17|-|TRBV7-6|TRBD2|TRBJ2-7
TGTGCCAGCACTCTCTCGGCTAGCGGGACTTACTTGGACGAGCAGTACTTC
CASTLSASGTYLDEQYF
>13|-|TRBV29-1|TRBD2|TRBJ2-7
TGCAGCGCACAGGGACTAGTCGGCTACGAGCAGTACTTC
CSAQGLVGYEQYF
>15|-|TRBV9|TRBD2|TRBJ2-1
TGTGCCAGCAGCTTGGGGACTAGCGGCAGGGATGAGCAGTTCTTC
CASSLGTSGRDEQFF
>15|-|TRBV5-1|TRBD2|TRBJ2-5
TGCGCCAGCAGCTTGGGCGGGGGGGCTCAAGAGACCCAGTACTTC
CASSLGGGAQETQYF
>13|-|TRBV6-5|-|TRBJ2-3
TGTGCCAGCAGTTACTCACGAGCAGATACGCAGTATTTT
CASSYSRADTQYF
>14|few|TRBV2|TRBD1|TRBJ1-5
TGTGCCAGCAGTACCGGACAGGACAATCAGCCCCAGCATTTT
CASSTGQDNQPQHF
>13|-|TRBV5-4|-|TRBJ1-1
TGTGCCAGCAGCTTGGCGGGGTCCACTGAAGCTTTCTTT
CASSLAGSTEAFF
>12|few|TRBV2|-|TRBJ1-2
TGTGCCAGCCTTGGACAGTCCTATGGCTACACCTTC
CASLGQSYGYTF
>14|-|TRBV18|-|TRBJ1-1
TGTGCCAGCTCACCCCGCAGGGCGAACACTGAAGCTTTCTTT
CASSPRRANTEAFF
>17|once|TRBV4-3|-|TRBJ1-1
TGCGCCAGCAGTCCCTATACCAGGCTCAGACCGAACACTGAAGCTTTCTTT
CASSPYTRLRPNTEAFF
>13|-|TRBV4-3|-|TRBJ1-1
TGCGCCAGCAGCCAGACAAGCTACACTGAAGCTTTCTTT
CASSQTSYTEAFF
>11|-|TRBV7-9|-|TRBJ1-1
TGTGCCAGCACCGTCGGAGCTCAAGCTTTCTTT
CASTVGAQAFF
>13|-|TRBV27|TRBD2|TRBJ2-7
TGTGCCAGCAGTCCGGGACTATTCTCCGAGCAGTACTTC
CASSPGLFSEQYF
>14|-|TRBV6-5|-|TRBJ2-2
TGTGCCAGCAGTTCGACACCGAACACCGGGGAGCTGTTTTTT
CASSSTPNTGELFF
>17|-|TRBV18|TRBD1|TRBJ2-1
TGTGCCAGCTCACCACCGGGACAGGTGAGCTCCTACAATGAGCAGTTCTTC
CASSPPGQVSSYNEQFF
>16|-|TRBV13|TRBD1|TRBJ1-2
TGTGCCAGCAGCTTCCCGACAGGGGGCGCCAAGGTTGGCTACACCTTC
CASSFPTGGAKVGYTF
>15|-|TRBV19|TRBD2|TRBJ2-2
TGTGCCAGTATCCGGGCTAGCGGGGGGACCGGGGAGCTGTTTTTT
CASIRASGGTGELFF